This T cell receptor beta chain derives from a study of cytomegalovirus exposure and HLA in healthy donors. CDR3 length equals 16 residues. From germline, CDR1 is SEHNR and CDR2 FQNEAQ (reference sequence). Trimming took 4 bases from V and 0 from J, leaving 12 bases between them. Primers: 60 Vbeta forward and 13 Jbeta reverse. Only in-frame clones appear in the TCRdb table, and some are missing; sequencing was by immunoSEQ multiplex PCR. The data hold some 50,000 clones, with approximately 68% observed a single time. V usage is TRBV7-9 and J usage is TRBJ1-4; TRBD1 is a possible D gene (5 bases). Input material: PBMCs. This receptor was taken from a man aged 25-40 years in good health and CMV-seronegative. CDR3 in DNA: TGTGCCAGCAGCTCCGACAGATTTGCAACTAATGAAAAACTGTTTTTT. Translation gives CASSSDRFATNEKLFF. The full variable domain, completed using reference TRBV7-9 and TRBJ1-4, is DTGVSQNPRHKITKRGQNVTFRCDPISEHNRLYWYRQTLGQGPEFLTYFQNEAQLEKSRLLSDRFSAERPKGSFSTLEIQRTEQGDSAMYLCASSSDRFATNEKLFFGSGTQLSVL.